The sequence of this T cell receptor beta chain was determined in a study of T cell repertoires in cytomegalovirus infection. At the level of the study: CMV epitopes that were recently identified and HLA-C-restricted were used alongside well-studied HLA-B-restricted ones. CMV infection plus the matching HLA type was flagged by public TCR beta signatures.

The CDR3 sequence is 17 residues long. Germline V CDR1 and CDR2: ENHRY, SYGVKD. V was clipped by 0 bases and J by 3 bases, with 18 bases between them. MiXCR, run by TCRdb on the reads, gives a single entry per CDR3 protein. The sample records some 590,000 distinct CDR3 sequences, 40% being singletons. Study-wide findings and caveats: CMV carriers with the relevant HLA were identified by cumulative public TCR beta family frequency. CMV-specific HLA-C-restricted TCR beta clonotypes dominated the ex vivo response.

As to this clonotype: Its antigen is currently unknown.

The specimen was cultured PBMCs, collected from culture after CMV antigen stimulation. This TCR derives from a human donor in good health (CMV status not recorded). Some clones in this sample may be carry-over from other donors' samples. V and J are TRBV10-3 and TRBJ2-7; possibly TRBD1 or TRBD2 for D (5 bases each). The CDR3 loop is CAISESPYGTRLYEQYF. For the CDR3, the DNA is TGTGCCATCAGTGAGTCCCCCTACGGGACCAGACTCTACGAGCAGTACTTC.